Shown below are 11 T cell receptor beta chains from a single sample sequenced in a study of cytomegalovirus exposure and HLA in healthy donors. The PCR ran on 60 Vbeta and 13 Jbeta primers. TCRdb's copy holds only in-frame clones and misses some; the assay was immunoSEQ multiplex PCR. The sample lists fewer than 150,000 clones; over 70% were seen once. The sequenced sample consisted of PBMCs. The receptors stem from a female donor in good health and CMV-seropositive.

CDR3 nucleotides: TGCGCCAGCAGCTCGCTCGGACTAGCGGGGGACGAGCAGTACTTC. Its protein is CASSSLGLAGDEQYF. The rearrangement uses TRBV5-1 and TRBJ2-7, with 13 positions matching TRBD2. This CDR3 spans 15 amino acids. Germline CDR1 is SGHRS and CDR2 is YFSETQ. The V and J ends lost 3 bases and 5 bases, in that order; junction bases with no gene match: 5.

The chain joins TRBV30 to TRBJ1-1; maybe TRBD1 (6 bases). The CDR3 is made up of 12 amino acids. The V and J ends lost 7 bases and 2 bases respectively, with 11 bases between them. Per the germline V gene, CDR1 is GTSNPN and CDR2 is SVGIG (reference sequence). The CDR3 bases are TGTGCCTTCTCAGGGACAAACACTGAAGCTTTCTTT. Encoded protein: CAFSGTNTEAFF.

The chain combines TRBV5-1 with TRBJ1-5, with TRBD1 matching 9 bases. The V segment lost 0 bases and the J segment 3 bases; nucleotides outside the gene matches: 4. The CDR3 spans 16 residues. Germline assignment: CDR1 SGHRS and CDR2 YFSETQ. The CDR3 here is CASSLGGTGYNQPQHF. CDR3 DNA: TGCGCCAGCAGCTTGGGTGGGACAGGGTACAATCAGCCCCAGCATTTT.

This chain joins TRBV9 and TRBJ2-5; 11 bases align to TRBD1. The length of the CDR3 is 15 residues. The junction had 13 bases not matched to a gene; V was cut back by 4 bases and J by 11 bases. Germline V gene sequence: CDR1 SGDLS, CDR2 YYNGEE. The CDR3 DNA sequence: TGTGCCAGCAGCCCCTCCTGGGGGACAGGGGGGGAGCAGTACTTC. Its translation: CASSPSWGTGGEQYF.

J is TRBJ1-2 and V is TRBV6-5, with 8 bases that match TRBD1. V shed 11 bases and J 8 bases; nucleotides not matched to a gene: 4. The germline gives CDR1 MNHEY, CDR2 SVGAGI. CDR3 length: 10 residues. The CDR3 DNA reads TGTGCCGTCGGACAGGGCGGCTACACCTTC. Its translation is CAVGQGGYTF.

This chain uses TRBV7-3 with TRBJ2-7; the D gene is possibly TRBD2 (6 bases). Germline-derived CDR1 and CDR2 are SGHTA and FQGTGA. This CDR3 is built from 15 residues. V lost 3 bases to trimming and J lost 2 bases, with 14 bases between them. The DNA for the CDR3 is TGTGCCAGCAGCTTTGGGGGGTTTGGGGCCTACGAGCAGTACTTC. Translated, it gives CASSFGGFGAYEQYF.

The chain joins TRBV20-1 to TRBJ2-1; TRBD2 matches 7 bases. J gave up 9 bases and V 4 bases, and 3 bases lay outside the gene matches. The CDR3 length is 11 residues. CDR1 is DFQATT, CDR2 SNEGSKA, per germline (reference sequence). In DNA form, the CDR3 reads TGCAGTGCTACGGGGGGTATTGAGCAGTTCTTC. Protein: CSATGGIEQFF.

The chain's CDR3 is CASSLAGGMNTEAFF. The CDR3 nucleotides read TGCGCCAGCAGCTTGGCCGGAGGAATGAACACTGAAGCTTTCTTT. This chain uses TRBV5-1 with TRBJ1-1, with D uncertain. Germline V gives CDR1 SGHRS, CDR2 YFSETQ. The V gene lost 0 bases and the J gene lost 0 bases, with 9 bases spanning the gap. This CDR3 is built from 15 residues.

V usage is TRBV5-1 and J usage is TRBJ1-1, with TRBD1 matching 7 bases. CDR1 SGHRS and CDR2 YFSETQ come from the germline V gene. V trimming: 0 bases; J trimming: 12 bases; junction bases outside the gene matches: 14. There are 15 residues in the CDR3. CDR3 DNA sequence: TGCGCCAGCAGCTTGGATACAGGCAGGGGGATTATCTCTTTCTTT. This gives the protein CASSLDTGRGIISFF.

The table lists this clone with a few counts. The chain links TRBV28 to TRBJ2-7; D uncertain. The CDR3 runs 13 residues. CDR1 and CDR2 from the germline V gene are MDHEN and SYDVKM. The ends were cut back, 6 bases at V and 5 bases at J, with 14 bases in the middle. CDR3 sequence reads: CASSFTVTNEQYF. The CDR3 DNA follows: TGTGCCAGCAGCTTCACCGTTACAAACGAGCAGTACTTC.

V and J are TRBV18 and TRBJ2-5; 9 nucleotides match TRBD1. V shed 1 base, J shed 2 bases, and the junction held 8 bases outside the gene matches. The CDR3 extends over 17 amino acids. Looked up from germline, CDR1 is KGHSH and CDR2 is LQKENI. This CDR3 reads CASSPRKDRGLQETQYF. The CDR3 DNA is TGTGCCAGCTCACCACGTAAGGACAGGGGTCTACAAGAGACCCAGTACTTC. The complete variable domain, with remaining parts taken from reference TRBV18 and TRBJ2-5, reads NAGVMQNPRHLVRRRGQEARLRCSPMKGHSHVYWYRQLPEEGLKFMVYLQKENIIDESGMPKERFSAEFPKEGPSILRIQQVVRGDSAAYFCASSPRKDRGLQETQYFGPGTRLLVL.